This T cell receptor (beta chain) stems from a study of T cells in Graves' hyperthyroidism and ophthalmopathy. Study-level information: At initial diagnosis, before any treatment had begun, peripheral blood was obtained.

Germline CDR1 MNHNS, CDR2 SASEGT. The CDR3 is 12 amino acids. It was RNA transcripts that yielded the amplified TCR beta CDR3 regions. The primer set for the first-round RT-PCR of the TCR CDR3 was HTBI. Each CDR3 protein gets one entry after TCRdb re-called the multiplex PCR reads with MiXCR. The sample lists 500,000 to 550,000 distinct CDR3 sequences, 15% to 20% seen once, with 40% to 50% in the top ten. The count of this clonotype is one. In making diagnoses, clinical symptoms, serum thyroxine and TRAb, thyroid ultrasound and orbital computed tomography were all used. The sequenced sample consisted of blood. The V and J genes are TRBV6-1 and TRBJ1-3; no reliable D call. This clonotype was obtained from a man aged 40-49 years with Graves' ophthalmopathy. CDR3 nucleotides: TGTGCTCCCATCCGGGCAGGAAACACCATATATTTT. It encodes CAPIRAGNTIYF.